This T cell receptor (beta chain) originates from a study of T cell repertoires in cytomegalovirus infection. V shed 6 bases and J 2 bases; nucleotides not matched to a gene: 9. CDR3 length: 15 amino acids. The germline V gene encodes CDR1 LNHDA and CDR2 SQIVND (reference sequence). A remark on this clonotype: Antigen: not known.

One entry per CDR3 protein results from TCRdb running MiXCR on the reads. The sample has roughly 700,000 distinct CDR3 sequences; roughly 36% are singletons. This clonotype originated in a human donor in good health (CMV status not recorded). Some clones in this sample may be carry-over from other donors' samples. The sequenced sample was cultured PBMCs, obtained from culture after CMV antigen stimulation. The chain uses TRBV19 and TRBJ2-7; TRBD1 aligns across 8 bases. The CDR3 nucleotides read TGTGCCAGTAGCCACGGACAGGGACGGGCCTACGAGCAGTACTTC. Residues: CASSHGQGRAYEQYF.